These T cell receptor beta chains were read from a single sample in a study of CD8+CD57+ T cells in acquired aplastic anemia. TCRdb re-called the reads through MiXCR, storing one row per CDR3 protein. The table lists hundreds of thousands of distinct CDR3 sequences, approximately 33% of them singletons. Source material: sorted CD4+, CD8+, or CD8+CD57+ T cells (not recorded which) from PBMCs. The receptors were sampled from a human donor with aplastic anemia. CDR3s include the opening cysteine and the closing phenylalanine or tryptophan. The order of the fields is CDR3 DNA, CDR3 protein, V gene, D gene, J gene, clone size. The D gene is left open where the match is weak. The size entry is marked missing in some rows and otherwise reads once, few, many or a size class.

TGTGCCATCAGTGCAGGGGGACAGGGCAACTACGAGCAGTACTTC | CAISAGGQGNYEQYF | TRBV10-3 | TRBD1 | TRBJ2-7 | many
TGTGCCAGCAGCGTAACAGGGAATAGCAATCAGCCCCAGCATTTT | CASSVTGNSNQPQHF | TRBV7-2 | - | TRBJ1-5 | -
TGCGCCAGCAGCTTCGCTCCGTCATCGGCAACTAATGAAAAACTGTTTTTT | CASSFAPSSATNEKLFF | TRBV5-1 | - | TRBJ1-4 | few
TGTGCCAGCAGCTCCATTCGGAACCAAGAGACCCAGTACTTC | CASSSIRNQETQYF | TRBV7-9 | - | TRBJ2-5 | -
TGTGCCAGCTCACCGGGGAATGGCTACACCTTC | CASSPGNGYTF | TRBV18 | - | TRBJ1-2 | -
TGTGCCAGCAGCGAGCAGAGCGGGACTGGGCCATACGAGCAGTACTTC | CASSEQSGTGPYEQYF | TRBV2 | TRBD2 | TRBJ2-7 | -
TGTGCCTGGAGTGTACAGTTATACGGCTACACCTTC | CAWSVQLYGYTF | TRBV30 | - | TRBJ1-2 | few
TGCAGTGCTAGAGATCTCGGACTAGCGGACCCCCTATTCACAGATACGCAGTATTTT | CSARDLGLADPLFTDTQYF | TRBV20-1 | TRBD2 | TRBJ2-3 | -
TGCGCCAGCAGCTTGGCGCCCGGGGGGGCCGGGTCCGAGCAGTACTTC | CASSLAPGGAGSEQYF | TRBV5-1 | TRBD2 | TRBJ2-7 | few
TGTGCCAGTAGTGCGGACAGGAATAATCAGCCCCAGCATTTT | CASSADRNNQPQHF | TRBV19 | TRBD1 | TRBJ1-5 | many
TGCGCCAGCAGCGAGGTGTCAGGGCCTGGAAACACCATATATTTT | CASSEVSGPGNTIYF | TRBV5-1 | - | TRBJ1-3 | few
TGTGCCAGCAGTGAATGGGACAGGGAGAATTCACCCCTCCACTTT | CASSEWDRENSPLHF | TRBV25-1 | TRBD1 | TRBJ1-6 | many
TGTGCCAGCAGTTACCCCCTGACGGTTGGCTACACCTTC | CASSYPLTVGYTF | TRBV12-3/TRBV12-4 | - | TRBJ1-2 | -
TGTGCCAGCACCCCCGCCCCGGGACAGAAACCGAACACTGAAGCTTTCTTT | CASTPAPGQKPNTEAFF | TRBV6-1 | TRBD1 | TRBJ1-1 | -
TGCAGTGCTAGAGCCGTGGAGCACAATGAGCAGTTCTTC | CSARAVEHNEQFF | TRBV20-1 | - | TRBJ2-1 | -
TGTGCCAGCAGCTTAGCTGGCGGACTGGCCTATGGCTACACCTTC | CASSLAGGLAYGYTF | TRBV7-2 | - | TRBJ1-2 | many
TGTGCCAGCAGTCTGGAGTCACCCTATGGCTACACCTTC | CASSLESPYGYTF | TRBV2 | - | TRBJ1-2 | -
TGCAGTGCTAGAGAGGGGCGGGGGTTCACCGGGGAGCTGTTTTTT | CSAREGRGFTGELFF | TRBV20-1 | TRBD2 | TRBJ2-2 | -
TGCGCCAGCAGCTCTTCCGGGTCCTTGGGAGGCTACACCTTC | CASSSSGSLGGYTF | TRBV5-1 | - | TRBJ1-2 | many
TGTGCCAGCAGCCTACCCGGGACAGGGTTGGTCGAGCAGTACTTC | CASSLPGTGLVEQYF | TRBV4-2 | TRBD1 | TRBJ2-7 | few
TGTGCCAGCAGGTCCCAACGGGAAAGCACAGATACGCAGTATTTT | CASRSQRESTDTQYF | TRBV12-3/TRBV12-4 | - | TRBJ2-3 | -
TGCAGTGCCCGATTACTGACAGGGGCAACAGATACGCAGTATTTT | CSARLLTGATDTQYF | TRBV20-1 | TRBD1 | TRBJ2-3 | few
TGTGCCAGCAGCCCCCAAGGGACAGGGCATGGCTACACCTTC | CASSPQGTGHGYTF | TRBV12-3/TRBV12-4 | TRBD1 | TRBJ1-2 | many
TGTGCCAGCAGTTACGGTTTAGGAGGGTATCAAGAGACCCAGTACTTC | CASSYGLGGYQETQYF | TRBV6-6 | - | TRBJ2-5 | -
TGTGCCAGCACTCGTTCGAGGTCCTACAATGAGCAGTTCTTC | CASTRSRSYNEQFF | TRBV11-1 | - | TRBJ2-1 | few
TGCGCCGGCAGCCAACGACTAGCGGGAGGATACGAGCAGTACTTC | CAGSQRLAGGYEQYF | TRBV4-3 | TRBD2 | TRBJ2-7 | -
TGCGCCAGCAGCTTGAGACAGGGGATTGATGGCTACACCTTC | CASSLRQGIDGYTF | TRBV5-1 | TRBD1 | TRBJ1-2 | many
TGTGCCAGTAGTTCCAGGAGTAAGGACTATGGCTACACCTTC | CASSSRSKDYGYTF | TRBV19 | - | TRBJ1-2 | few
TGTGCCAGCAGCAGGACAGGGGGCGGGGGGGCCTACGAGCAGTACTTC | CASSRTGGGGAYEQYF | TRBV7-9 | TRBD1 | TRBJ2-7 | many
TGTGCCAGCAGCCTTCGACAGGTTGGAGCTTACGAGCAGTACTTC | CASSLRQVGAYEQYF | TRBV9 | - | TRBJ2-7 | few
TGTGCCAGCAGCCAGCGAAACTATGGCTACACCTTC | CASSQRNYGYTF | TRBV14 | - | TRBJ1-2 | many
TGTGCCACCAGCAGAGATAGTCAGGGGGCCTATGGCTACACCTTC | CATSRDSQGAYGYTF | TRBV15 | TRBD1 | TRBJ1-2 | many
TGTGCCACCGGTCCCCGATCGCCTGAAGCTTTCTTT | CATGPRSPEAFF | TRBV19 | - | TRBJ1-1 | -